Presented here are 6 T cell receptor beta chains from one specimen sequenced in a study of Siglec-9 on CD8 T cells in melanoma. Clones were sequenced by immunoSEQ multiplex PCR, and TCRdb holds only the in-frame ones, with some missing. This table has about 30,000 clones, around three quarters appearing once. The source material was Siglec-9- CD8+ T cells sorted from blood. The receptors originated from a human donor in good health.

The CDR3 region has the DNA TGTGCCAGCAGCTTTTACAGGGGCCGCTCCTACAATGAGCAGTTCTTC. Protein: CASSFYRGRSYNEQFF. The gene calls are TRBV5-6 and TRBJ2-1; 7 nucleotides match TRBD1. The ends lost 2 bases at V and 0 bases at J; junction bases unmatched: 5. The CDR3 is 16 residues long. CDR1 is SGHDT and CDR2 is YYEEEE in the germline V gene.

The rearrangement links TRBV10-1 to TRBJ2-3; 10 bases line up with TRBD2. V was clipped by 3 bases and J by 0 bases; unmatched bases: 3. The CDR3 spans 16 residues. Germline values: CDR1 WNHNN, CDR2 SYGVQD (reference sequence). CDR3 amino acids: CASSDLAGESTDTQYF. In nucleotides, the CDR3 is TGCGCCAGCAGTGACCTAGCGGGGGAGAGCACAGATACGCAGTATTTT.

This rearrangement joins TRBV5-1 to TRBJ1-3, with D hard to call. Germline V gene lookup returns CDR1 SGHRS and CDR2 YFSETQ. V lost 4 bases to trimming and J lost 4 bases, with 6 bases between them. The CDR3 has 12 amino acids. The CDR3 DNA reads as TGCGCCAGCAGCCTAGACGGAAACACCATATATTTT. It translates to CASSLDGNTIYF.

This clone was picked up one time. The chain has TRBV2 and TRBJ2-7; 8 nucleotides line up with TRBD1. Unmatched junction bases numbered 2, after V lost 0 bases and J lost 7 bases. The CDR3 contains 13 residues. CDR1 is SNHLY, CDR2 FYNNEI, per germline. The CDR3 nucleotides are TGTGCCAGCAGTGAAGCAGACAGGGGAGAGCAGTACTTC. Translated: CASSEADRGEQYF.

This clone has just one count. This chain uses TRBV10-2 with TRBJ1-1; 9 nucleotides align to TRBD1. Germline V gene sequence: CDR1 WSHSY, CDR2 SAAADI. The ends lost 7 bases at V and 5 bases at J; junction bases unmatched: 11. The CDR3 has 15 amino acids. CDR3 in DNA: TGCGCCAGCACCGCATCAGACAGGGGGTTTACTGAAGCTTTCTTT. Protein: CASTASDRGFTEAFF.

The gene calls are TRBV29-1 and TRBJ1-1, with TRBD1 as a possible D gene (6 bases). Trimming removed 7 bases at V and 3 bases at J, with 18 bases between. This CDR3 region has 14 residues. Germline V CDR1 and CDR2: SQVTM, ANQGSEA. CDR3 region: CSAKGGEVHTEAFF. CDR3 DNA: TGCAGCGCCAAGGGGGGGGAGGTCCACACTGAAGCTTTCTTT.